A selection of T cell receptor beta chains follows, all from one sample in a study of tumor-infiltrating lymphocytes in primary liver carcinoma. TCRdb fed the multiplex PCR reads into MiXCR, producing one record per CDR3 protein. The data show some 190,000 distinct CDR3 sequences, 50% to 75% seen once. The sequenced sample consisted of peripheral blood. The receptors come from a man aged 40-49 years with primary liver carcinoma and hepatitis B virus infection. CDR3s include the opening cysteine and the closing phenylalanine or tryptophan. D genes are given only for firm matches. Clone size is stated in some rows and not others, as once, few, many or a class when expanded.

13	NA	TRBV11-2	TRBJ2-7	NA	CPSSLVWDYEQYF	TGTCCCAGCAGCTTAGTATGGGACTACGAGCAGTACTTC
14	once	TRBV5-6	TRBJ2-3	NA	CTSSRRSGTDTQYF	TGTACCAGCAGCCGCCGGTCGGGCACAGATACGCAGTATTTT
15	NA	TRBV11-2	TRBJ2-1	NA	CASSSSSWWANEQFF	TGTGCCAGCAGCTCCTCTAGCTGGTGGGCCAATGAGCAGTTCTTC
15	NA	TRBV11-1	TRBJ2-1	TRBD2	CASSLGLAGIYEQFF	TGTGCCAGCAGCTTAGGGCTAGCGGGAATTTATGAGCAGTTTTTC
17	NA	TRBV4-2	TRBJ2-5	TRBD2	CASSQGPLAGVGETQYF	TGTGCCAGCAGCCAAGGACCACTAGCGGGAGTCGGGGAGACCCAGTATTTC
13	NA	TRBV6-1	TRBJ1-5	NA	CASREIPRQPQHF	TGTGCCAGCAGGGAAATCCCGCGTCAGCCCCAGCATTTT
11	once	TRBV29-1	TRBJ2-4	NA	CSAEDRGIQYF	TGCAGCGCTGAAGATCGGGGCATTCAGTACTTC
13	NA	TRBV6-1	TRBJ2-7	NA	CASSEGQTYEQYF	TGTGCCAGCAGTGAGGGCCAGACCTACGAGCAGTACTTC
17	NA	TRBV4-1	TRBJ2-2	NA	CASSQNPNGSDTGELFF	TGCGCCAGCAGCCAGAATCCTAACGGGAGTGACACCGGGGAGCTGTTTTTT
14	NA	TRBV5-4	TRBJ2-5	TRBD1	CASSLEGALETQYF	TGTGCCAGCAGCTTGGAGGGGGCGCTTGAGACCCAGTACTTC
13	once	TRBV12-3/TRBV12-4	TRBJ1-2	TRBD1	CASSLGDSYGYTF	TGTGCCAGTAGTTTAGGGGACAGCTATGGCTACACCTTC
15	many	TRBV11-2	TRBJ2-1	TRBD1	CASSSGQGGVTEQFF	TGTGCCAGCAGCTCGGGACAGGGAGGGGTCACTGAGCAGTTCTTC
16	once	TRBV6-1	TRBJ2-1	TRBD2	CASSVIAGPPYNEQFF	TGTGCCAGCAGTGTCATAGCGGGGCCCCCTTACAATGAGCAGTTCTTC
15	few	TRBV5-4	TRBJ2-1	TRBD2	CASSLGGRAYNEQFF	TGTGCCAGCAGCTTGGGGGGGAGGGCCTACAATGAGCAGTTCTTC
15	NA	TRBV6-6	TRBJ2-1	TRBD2	CASSSPGREGPHQFF	TGTGCCAGCAGTTCCCCCGGGCGGGAGGGCCCTCACCAGTTCTTC